This entry features one TCR beta chain sequence. Its antigen is still unknown. This specimen belongs to a study of radiotherapy plus CTLA-4 blockade in lung cancer. Turning to the study itself: Objective responses emerged in 15% to 20% of patients, and 31% attained disease control.

The protocol was immunoSEQ multiplex PCR, while the TCRdb copy is restricted to in-frame clones and leaves out a portion. The sample has roughly 69,000 clones; more than 70% are singletons. Overall study findings and caveats: Blood-borne expansion of tumor-derived TCR clones followed radiotherapy plus ipilimumab.

Focal radiation with ipilimumab CTLA-4 blockade was given to patients with chemo-refractory metastatic non-small-cell lung cancer. Per germline, CDR1 LGHNA and CDR2 YNFKEQ. This CDR3 is 16 amino acids long. V lost 3 bases to trimming and J lost 0 bases, with 14 bases between them. The gene calls are TRBV4-2 and TRBJ1-2, with D perhaps matching TRBD1 (6 bases). The sequenced sample was peripheral blood, obtained from a patient treated with radiotherapy plus ipilimumab. This TCR was recovered from a human donor with non-small cell lung cancer whose response to radiotherapy plus ipilimumab could not be evaluated. Some clones in this sample may be carry-over from other donors' samples. In DNA, the CDR3 is TGTGCCAGCAGCCAGGGCCCACAGGGAACTAACTATGGCTACACCTTC. Protein: CASSQGPQGTNYGYTF.